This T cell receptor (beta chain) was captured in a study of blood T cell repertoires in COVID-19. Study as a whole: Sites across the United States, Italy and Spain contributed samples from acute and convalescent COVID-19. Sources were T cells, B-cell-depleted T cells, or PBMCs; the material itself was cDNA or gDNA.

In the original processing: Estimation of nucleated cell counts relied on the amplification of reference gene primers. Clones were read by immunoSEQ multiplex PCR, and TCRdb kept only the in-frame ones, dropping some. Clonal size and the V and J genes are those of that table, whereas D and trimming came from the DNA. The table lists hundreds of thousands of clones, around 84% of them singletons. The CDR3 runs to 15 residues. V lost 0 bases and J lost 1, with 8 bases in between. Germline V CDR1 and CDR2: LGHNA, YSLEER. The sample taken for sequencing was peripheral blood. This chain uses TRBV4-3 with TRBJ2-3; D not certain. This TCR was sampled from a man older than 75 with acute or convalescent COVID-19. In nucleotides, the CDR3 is TGCGCCAGCAGCCAAGAGGGCAGGCGCACAGATACGCAGTATTTT. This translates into CASSQEGRRTDTQYF.